The 6 T cell receptor beta chains in this list originate from one sample, sequenced in a study of blood T cell repertoires in COVID-19. This table comes from immunoSEQ multiplex PCR, and its TCRdb copy is limited to in-frame clones, with some not included. The repertoire holds about 52,000 clones, with 75% to 90% as singletons. Sample: peripheral blood. The receptors originated from a human donor in a cohort sampled during active COVID-19.

This chain links TRBV28 with TRBJ1-2; 7 nucleotides align to TRBD1. The CDR3 sequence is 15 residues long. The germline V gene has CDR1 MDHEN and CDR2 SYDVKM. The J segment lost 5 bases and the V segment lost 5 bases, leaving 11 bases of the junction unmatched. The CDR3 sequence: CASSPTSGTVYGYTF. In nucleotides, the CDR3 is TGTGCCAGCAGTCCCACATCCGGGACAGTTTATGGCTACACCTTC.

The chain joins TRBV3-1 (or the pseudogene TRBV3-2) to TRBJ1-3; weak D call: TRBD1 (6 bases). V was clipped by 5 bases and J by 0 bases, with 17 bases between them. The length of the CDR3 is 17 residues. CDR1 and CDR2 from the germline V gene are LGHDT and YNNKEL (reference sequence). The chain's CDR3 is CASSLLRGGGSGNTIYF. The CDR3, as DNA: TGTGCCAGCAGCTTATTACGGGGAGGGGGCTCTGGAAACACCATATATTTT.

CDR3 amino acids: CASGLLSGTGNTIYF. In DNA, the CDR3 is TGTGCTAGTGGTTTGCTCAGCGGGACTGGAAACACCATATATTTT. J is TRBJ1-3 and V is TRBV12-5; D gene uncertain. This CDR3 is built from 15 residues. The germline V gene has CDR1 LGHNT and CDR2 FRNRAP. V was shortened by 2 bases and J by 2 bases, with 10 bases between the two germline ends.

The chain employs TRBV28 and TRBJ2-5, with D uncertain. The CDR3 sequence is 11 residues long. From germline, CDR1 is MDHEN and CDR2 SYDVKM. V was clipped by 5 bases and J by 5 bases, with 6 bases between them. In DNA form, the CDR3 reads TGTGCCAGCAGTCCTAGTGAGACCCAGTACTTC. Translation gives CASSPSETQYF.

This clone was found once. The chain recombines TRBV30 with TRBJ2-7, with 7 nucleotides matching TRBD1. V trimming: 3 bases; J trimming: 3 bases; junction bases outside the gene matches: 2. Germline values: CDR1 GTSNPN, CDR2 SVGIG (reference sequence). The CDR3 runs 12 residues. The CDR3 coding sequence is TGTGCCTGGAGGGACAGGAGCTACGAGCAGTACTTC. Residues: CAWRDRSYEQYF.

In its sample, this clone was seen once. The rearrangement joins TRBV11-1 to TRBJ1-1, with 7 bases lining up with TRBD1. Germline loops: CDR1 SGHAT, CDR2 FQDESV (reference sequence). This CDR3 region has 14 residues. V gave up 5 bases and J gave up 1 base; unmatched junction bases: 4. The DNA for the CDR3 is TGTGCCAGCAGCCCGGGGACAGCGAACACTGAAGCTTTCTTT. Amino acid sequence: CASSPGTANTEAFF.